This TCR beta chain comes out of a study of technical replicates of blood from a few donors. The CDR3 has 14 residues. Germline lookup yields CDR1 SGDLS and CDR2 YYNGEE. Trimming shortened V by 3 bases and J by 4 bases, and 13 bases separated the two germline ends. Profiling relied on immunoSEQ multiplex PCR, and the TCRdb table lists in-frame clones only, not all of them. Here the sample spans 70,000 or so clones, 88% being singletons. V gene TRBV9 combines with J gene TRBJ1-1; a weak D match, TRBD1 (6 bases). Source material: PBMCs. The source is a human donor in good health. Some clones in this sample may be carry-over from other donors' samples. The CDR3 region is CASSAVTGGTEAFF. CDR3 nucleotide sequence: TGTGCCAGCAGCGCCGTGACAGGAGGCACTGAAGCTTTCTTT.